This T cell receptor (beta chain) was sequenced in a study of T cell responses to AZD1222 COVID-19 vaccine. Study-wide results and limits: White British people made up most donors, females outnumbered males, and clonal diversity was possibly underestimated.

This CDR3 region has 15 residues. Germline values: CDR1 KGHSH, CDR2 LQKENI. V was pared by 0 bases and J by 5 bases, with 3 bases of the junction left unmatched. Concerning this clone: Its target is not known.

Sequencing used immunoSEQ multiplex PCR; TCRdb keeps in-frame clones, though not all of them. The table lists 75,000 to 95,000 clones, approximately 91% of them singletons, with 15% to 20% in the top ten. The V and J genes are TRBV18 and TRBJ1-1; 10 bases line up with TRBD1. The receptor comes from an adult in good health. The sample was peripheral blood, taken on day 0 of AZD1222 vaccination. The CDR3 bases are TGTGCCAGCTCACCACCGGGACAGGGGAGGACTGAAGCTTTCTTT. Translated, it gives CASSPPGQGRTEAFF.